Below are 27 T cell receptor beta chains sequenced from a single sample in a study of graft-versus-host responses after intestinal transplantation. For these receptors, no antigen is known. The repertoire was sequenced with immunoSEQ multiplex PCR; TCRdb's copy has only in-frame clones and lacks some. In the table there are tens of thousands of clones, over 90% of which are singletons. Sequencing used unstimulated CD8+ T cells sorted from spleen or lymph node cells, obtained before transplant. Every receptor here comes from a human donor who was the organ donor for an intestinal transplant.

J is TRBJ2-1 and V is TRBV11-3; D gene ambiguous. Trimming pared 5 bases from V and 7 bases from J, leaving 6 bases between. There are 11 residues in the CDR3. Germline V lookup: CDR1 SGHNT, CDR2 YENEEA. CDR3 sequence reads: CASSPGNEQFF. CDR3 DNA: TGTGCCAGCAGCCCCGGGAATGAGCAGTTCTTC.

In the case of this clone: A junction end diverges from the germline sequence, so it may reflect a read error. This chain joins TRBV27 and TRBJ2-1; 7 positions agree with TRBD2. Germline V gene sequence: CDR1 MNHEY, CDR2 SMNVEV (reference sequence). The CDR3 covers 17 residues. CDR3 in amino acids: CANSFLGEGPSYNEQFF. The DNA of the CDR3 is TGTGCCAACAGTTTCTTGGGGGAGGGCCCCTCCTACAATGAGCAGTTCTTC.

The chain carries TRBV9 and TRBJ2-7; 8 bases line up with TRBD2. Germline lookup yields CDR1 SGDLS and CDR2 YYNGEE. V lost 0 bases and J lost 4; bases outside the gene matches: 6. CDR3 length: 15 amino acids. DNA of the CDR3: TGTGCCAGCAGCGTAGGGAGCGGGAGTCCATACGAGCAGTACTTC. Its translation is CASSVGSGSPYEQYF. Supplemented by reference TRBV9 and TRBJ2-7, the full variable domain reads DSGVTQTPKHLITATGQRVTLRCSPRSGDLSVYWYQQSLDQGLQFLIQYYNGEERAKGNILERFSAQQFPDLHSELNLSSLELGDSALYFCASSVGSGSPYEQYFGPGTRLTVT.

The chain links TRBV4-1 to TRBJ2-7, with TRBD1 identical over 7 bases. CDR3 length: 17 amino acids. Germline V gives CDR1 MGHRA, CDR2 YSYEKL. The V gene end was trimmed by 0 bases and the J gene end by 0 bases; junction bases not matched to a gene: 8. This chain's CDR3 is CASSQETGYSTSYEQYF. The CDR3 bases are TGCGCCAGCAGCCAAGAGACAGGGTACTCAACCTCCTACGAGCAGTACTTC.

As for this clone: Given a far larger clone just one base away, this is likely a sequencing read error. J is TRBJ1-4 and V is TRBV4-1, with 9 bases lining up with TRBD1. This CDR3 is 15 amino acids long. The V and J ends lost 5 bases and 7 bases, in that order; junction bases with no gene match: 8. CDR1 MGHRA and CDR2 YSYEKL come from the germline V gene. The CDR3 DNA reads as TGCGCCAGCAGCGCCACCGGGACAGGGACTGAAAAACTGTTTTTT. Translating it yields CASSATGTGTEKLFF.

The table lists this clone with a count of one. The genes are TRBV27 and TRBJ2-7, with 12 nucleotides matching TRBD2. The ends lost 4 bases at V and 3 bases at J; junction bases unmatched: 1. Germline V gives CDR1 MNHEY, CDR2 SMNVEV (reference sequence). This CDR3 is built from 14 residues. CDR3 residues: CASSSSGRVYEQYF. In DNA, the CDR3 is TGTGCCAGCAGTTCTAGCGGGAGGGTCTACGAGCAGTACTTC.

The chain is built from TRBV7-2 and TRBJ2-5; TRBD2 aligns across 9 bases. CDR1 and CDR2 (germline): SGHTA, FQGNSA. The CDR3 runs to 16 residues. Trimming at V came to 1 base and at J to 0 bases, leaving 3 bases not matched to a gene. CDR3 protein: CASSLGLAAYQETQYF. CDR3 DNA: TGTGCCAGCAGCTTAGGACTAGCGGCATACCAAGAGACCCAGTACTTC.

The chain is built from TRBV6-5 and TRBJ1-3; no firm D call. This CDR3 is 14 amino acids long. Germline values: CDR1 MNHEY, CDR2 SVGAGI. Trimming took 4 bases from V and 0 from J, leaving 7 bases between them. CDR3 protein: CASSSTNSGNTIYF. The DNA for the CDR3 is TGTGCCAGCAGTTCCACAAACTCTGGAAACACCATATATTTT.

This clone was counted a single time. This rearrangement joins TRBV5-5 to TRBJ1-1, with a possible D match to TRBD1 (6 bases). CDR1 and CDR2 (germline): SGHKS, YYEKEE (reference sequence). Trimming took off 2 bases at V and 4 bases at J, with 9 bases between the two ends. The CDR3 has 13 residues. Here the CDR3 DNA reads TGTGCCAGCAGCTTACCAGGGGCCACTGAAGCTTTCTTT. It translates to CASSLPGATEAFF.

J is TRBJ2-7 and V is TRBV28; weak D call: TRBD2 (7 bases). The CDR3 totals 14 residues. Between the trimmed V and J ends, which lost 6 bases and 6 bases, there was a span of 18 bases. Germline V gives CDR1 MDHEN, CDR2 SYDVKM. The DNA of the CDR3 is TGTGCCAGCAGATTTTCCCAGGGGAGGGGCGAGCAGTACTTC. It encodes CASRFSQGRGEQYF. Combining the CDR3 with reference TRBV28 and TRBJ2-7 gives the whole variable domain DVKVTQSSRYLVKRTGEKVFLECVQDMDHENMFWYRQDPGLGLRLIYFSYDVKMKEKGDIPEGYSVSREKKERFSLILESASTNQTSMYLCASRFSQGRGEQYFGPGTRLTVT.

CDR3 in DNA: TGTGCCAGCAGCCAAGCCCTGGCCCACTACGAGCAGTACTTC. It encodes CASSQALAHYEQYF. The chain is built from TRBV4-2 and TRBJ2-7, with D hard to call. Germline loops: CDR1 LGHNA, CDR2 YNFKEQ. V was shortened by 1 base and J by 3 bases, with 10 bases between the two germline ends. This CDR3 is built from 14 residues.

This chain joins TRBV6-5 and TRBJ2-7; maybe TRBD1 (6 bases). Trimming took 5 bases from V and 6 from J, leaving 20 bases between them. The CDR3 is 15 residues long. The germline CDR1 and CDR2 sequences are MNHEY and SVGAGI. The CDR3 reads CASSPEQGTLGEQYF. The DNA of the CDR3 is TGTGCCAGCAGTCCTGAACAGGGAACCTTAGGCGAGCAGTACTTC.

The chain couples TRBV4-1 to TRBJ2-7; 11 bases fit TRBD1. This CDR3 is built from 17 residues. CDR1 and CDR2 (germline): MGHRA, YSYEKL. The J segment lost 2 bases and the V segment lost 3 bases, leaving 9 bases of the junction unmatched. The CDR3 loop reads CASSHITGTGGTYEQYF. In DNA, the CDR3 is TGCGCCAGCAGCCATATTACTGGGACAGGGGGGACCTACGAGCAGTACTTC.

The V gene is TRBV15, the J gene TRBJ1-5; D unresolved. The germline V gene has CDR1 LNHNV and CDR2 YYDKDF (reference sequence). The CDR3 runs 16 residues. V lost 0 bases to trimming and J lost 3 bases, with 12 bases between them. CDR3 DNA: TGTGCCACCAGCAGAGATCGGTCTGGCTTCAATCAGCCCCAGCATTTT. As protein: CATSRDRSGFNQPQHF.

The chain has TRBV23-1 and TRBJ1-6, with D uncertain. TRBV23-1 is flagged as an ORF with uncertain function. The CDR3 has 19 residues. Between the trimmed V and J ends, which lost 0 bases and 0 bases, there was a span of 15 bases. CDR3 nucleotide sequence: TGCGCCAGCAGTCAATCGTCGAGGGATCCCAGCTCCTATAATTCACCCCTCCACTTT. Translating gives CASSQSSRDPSSYNSPLHF.

This chain links TRBV4-1 with TRBJ2-7, with TRBD2 matching over 9 bases. CDR3 size: 17 residues. Germline trimming cut 0 bases from V and 1 base from J; bases unmatched to any gene: 7. The V gene's germline CDR1 is MGHRA and CDR2 YSYEKL. CDR3 coding DNA: TGCGCCAGCAGCCAAGAGGCTAGCGGGATAAGTTCCTACGAGCAGTACTTC. It specifies CASSQEASGISSYEQYF.

The genes are TRBV28 and TRBJ2-7; the match to TRBD2 covers 8 bases. This CDR3 contains 16 residues. The trim removed 6 bases at V and 5 bases at J, leaving 15 bases unmatched. The germline V gene has CDR1 MDHEN and CDR2 SYDVKM. The DNA of the CDR3 is TGTGCCAGCAGCCCCCCTTGGCGGGAGGTTGGGAACGAGCAGTACTTC. Its translation: CASSPPWREVGNEQYF.

V and J are TRBV15 and TRBJ2-7, with TRBD2 identical over 7 bases. This CDR3 has 14 amino acids. With 1 base clipped from V and 5 bases from J, the junction kept 5 bases outside the gene matches. CDR1 LNHNV and CDR2 YYDKDF come from the germline V gene (reference sequence). The CDR3 nucleotides are TGTGCCACCAGCAGAGGGTCTAGCGGAGACGAGCAGTACTTC. This translates into CATSRGSSGDEQYF.

This chain connects TRBV13 to TRBJ1-2; D is unclear. Germline CDR1 is PRHDT and CDR2 is FYEKMQ (reference sequence). Trimming stripped 4 bases from V and 4 bases from J, with 16 bases between. This CDR3 has 15 residues. CDR3 residues: CASSWTPTAIYGYTF. DNA for the CDR3: TGTGCCAGCAGCTGGACCCCCACAGCCATCTATGGCTACACCTTC.

The rearrangement uses TRBV30 and TRBJ1-3; D gene ambiguous. V was trimmed by 5 bases and J by 4 bases, leaving 6 bases between them. The CDR3 is 11 amino acids. Looked up from germline, CDR1 is GTSNPN and CDR2 is SVGIG (reference sequence). The CDR3 here is CAWLGGNTIYF. The CDR3, as DNA: TGTGCCTGGTTAGGGGGAAACACCATATATTTT.

This clone was detected once. The rearrangement links TRBV28 to TRBJ2-3; 14 bases map to TRBD2. The V gene's germline CDR1 is MDHEN and CDR2 SYDVKM. Losses at the gene ends were 8 bases for V and 5 bases for J; bases not matched to a gene: 12. This CDR3 region has 17 residues. CDR3 nucleotide sequence: TGTGCCAGCCGAGGCGAGGGGACTAGCGGGAGTTTAGATACGCAGTATTTT. Protein sequence: CASRGEGTSGSLDTQYF.

The CDR3 bases are TGCAGCGTTGGGACAGATTTCTTT. Amino acids: CSVGTDFF. V usage is TRBV29-1 and J usage is TRBJ1-1; tentative D call: TRBD1 (6 bases). The ends were cut back, 4 bases at V and 13 bases at J, with 7 bases in the middle. Germline V gives CDR1 SQVTM, CDR2 ANQGSEA. CDR3 size: 8 residues. The complete variable domain, with remaining parts taken from reference TRBV29-1 and TRBJ1-1, reads SAVISQKPSRDICQRGTSLTIQCQVDSQVTMMFWYRQQPGQSLTLIATANQGSEATYESGFVIDKFPISRPNLTFSTLTVSNMSPEDSSIYLCSVGTDFFGQGTRLTVV.

The rearrangement links TRBV28 to TRBJ2-3; 8 bases align to TRBD1. J gave up 4 bases and V 5 bases, and 5 bases lay outside the gene matches. The CDR3 extends over 14 amino acids. Per the germline V gene, CDR1 is MDHEN and CDR2 is SYDVKM. As DNA, the CDR3 is TGTGCCAGCAGTCCCAGGGGGCAGGCAGATACGCAGTATTTT. Protein: CASSPRGQADTQYF.

J is TRBJ2-1 and V is TRBV27; no reliable D call. CDR1 is MNHEY, CDR2 SMNVEV, per germline (reference sequence). V lost 3 bases to trimming and J lost 0 bases, with 9 bases between them. The CDR3 totals 15 residues. The CDR3 nucleotides read TGTGCCAGCAGTTTTATCCCAAGCTCCTACAATGAGCAGTTCTTC. This translates into CASSFIPSSYNEQFF.

The V gene is TRBV27, the J gene TRBJ2-3, with D tentatively TRBD1 or TRBD2 (6 bases each). The V gene's germline CDR1 is MNHEY and CDR2 SMNVEV (reference sequence). V was trimmed by 4 bases and J by 5 bases, leaving 19 bases between them. This CDR3 contains 16 residues. Written as DNA, the CDR3 is TGTGCCAGCAGTTCTGGCGGGATAGAGGGGGGAGATACGCAGTATTTT. It is translated as CASSSGGIEGGDTQYF.

The V and J genes are TRBV5-1 and TRBJ2-7, with 9 bases identical to TRBD1. Germline CDR1 SGHRS, CDR2 YFSETQ. This CDR3 spans 15 amino acids. J was trimmed by 4 bases and V by 0 bases; bases with no gene match: 5. The CDR3 DNA follows: TGCGCCAGCAGCTTGGCCGGGGACAGGGTTTACGAGCAGTACTTC. This encodes CASSLAGDRVYEQYF.

This clone has more than one count but fewer than ten. The chain carries TRBV9 and TRBJ2-1, with TRBD1 as a possible D gene (6 bases). V was clipped by 0 bases and J by 8 bases, with 12 bases between them. In germline, CDR1 is SGDLS, CDR2 YYNGEE. There are 14 residues in the CDR3. The CDR3 DNA sequence: TGTGCCAGCAGCGTAGACCACAGGGTCGATGAGCAGTTCTTC. Protein sequence: CASSVDHRVDEQFF.